Listed here is a single TCR beta chain. In the study's own analysis: Reference gene primer amplification gave estimated nucleated cell counts. Clones were read by immunoSEQ multiplex PCR, and TCRdb kept only the in-frame ones, dropping some. V and J calls and clone size are those listed in that table; D and trimming were worked out from the DNA. Among over 70,000 clones listed, approximately 84% were seen once. V lost 0 bases and J lost 4; bases outside the gene matches: 9. The CDR3 extends over 18 amino acids. Germline-derived CDR1 and CDR2 are SGHTA and FQGNSA. These data are taken from a study of blood T cell repertoires in COVID-19. Study information: COVID-19 samples, acute and convalescent, were from the United States, Italy and Spain. PBMCs, B-cell-depleted T cells, or T cells were the source of the cDNA or gDNA that made up the material.

The chain joins TRBV7-2 to TRBJ2-1, with 10 bases identical to TRBD2. The sequence was obtained from a man aged 65-85 years with COVID-19, enrolled during active disease. What was sequenced was peripheral blood. CDR3 in amino acids: CASSLALSSGGNYNEQFF. The CDR3 DNA reads TGTGCCAGCAGCTTAGCGCTTAGTAGCGGGGGGAATTACAATGAGCAGTTCTTC.